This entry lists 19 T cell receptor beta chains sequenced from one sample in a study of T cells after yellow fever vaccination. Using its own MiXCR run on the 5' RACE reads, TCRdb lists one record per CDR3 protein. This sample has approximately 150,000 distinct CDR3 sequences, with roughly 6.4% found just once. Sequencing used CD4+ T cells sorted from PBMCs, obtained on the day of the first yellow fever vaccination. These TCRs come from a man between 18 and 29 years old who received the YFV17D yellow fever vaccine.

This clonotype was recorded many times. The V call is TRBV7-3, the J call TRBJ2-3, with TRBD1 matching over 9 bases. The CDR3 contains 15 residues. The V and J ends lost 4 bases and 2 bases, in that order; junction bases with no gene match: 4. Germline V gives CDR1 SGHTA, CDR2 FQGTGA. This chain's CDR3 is CASSSGQGYTDTQYF. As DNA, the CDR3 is TGTGCCAGCAGCTCGGGACAGGGATACACAGATACGCAGTATTTT.

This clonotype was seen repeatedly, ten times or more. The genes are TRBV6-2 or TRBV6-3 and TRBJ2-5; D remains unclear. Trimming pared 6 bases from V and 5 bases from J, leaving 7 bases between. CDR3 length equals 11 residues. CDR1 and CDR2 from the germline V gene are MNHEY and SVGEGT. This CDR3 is CASSPEETQYF. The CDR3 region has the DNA TGTGCCAGCAGCCCTGAGGAGACCCAGTACTTC.

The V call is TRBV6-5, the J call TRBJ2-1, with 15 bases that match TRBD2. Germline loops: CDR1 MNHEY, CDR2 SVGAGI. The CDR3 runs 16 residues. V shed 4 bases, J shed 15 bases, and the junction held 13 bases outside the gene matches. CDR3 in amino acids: CASSSGLAGGPPMPFF. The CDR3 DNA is TGTGCCAGCAGTTCTGGACTAGCGGGGGGGCCGCCCATGCCGTTCTTC.

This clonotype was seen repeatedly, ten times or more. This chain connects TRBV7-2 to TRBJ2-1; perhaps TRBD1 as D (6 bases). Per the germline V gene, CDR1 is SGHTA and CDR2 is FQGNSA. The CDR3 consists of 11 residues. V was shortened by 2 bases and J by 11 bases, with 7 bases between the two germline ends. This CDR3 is CASSLQGKQFF. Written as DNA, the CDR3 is TGTGCCAGCAGCTTACAGGGGAAGCAGTTCTTC.

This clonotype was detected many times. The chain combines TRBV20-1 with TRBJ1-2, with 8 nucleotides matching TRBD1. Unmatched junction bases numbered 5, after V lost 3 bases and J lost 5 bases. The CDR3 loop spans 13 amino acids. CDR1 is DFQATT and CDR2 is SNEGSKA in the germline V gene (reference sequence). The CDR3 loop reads CSASPTGDYGYTF. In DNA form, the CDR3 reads TGCAGTGCTAGCCCGACAGGGGATTATGGCTACACCTTC.

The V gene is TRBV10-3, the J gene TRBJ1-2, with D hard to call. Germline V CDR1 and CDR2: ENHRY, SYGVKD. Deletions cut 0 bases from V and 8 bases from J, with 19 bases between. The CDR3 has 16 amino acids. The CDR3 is CAISESARRGSNGYTF. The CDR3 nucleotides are TGTGCCATCAGTGAGTCCGCCCGTCGGGGAAGTAACGGCTACACCTTC.

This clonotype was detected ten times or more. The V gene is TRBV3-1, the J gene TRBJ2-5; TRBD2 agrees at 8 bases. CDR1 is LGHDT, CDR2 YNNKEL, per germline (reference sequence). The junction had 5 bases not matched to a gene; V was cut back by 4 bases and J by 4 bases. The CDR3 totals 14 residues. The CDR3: CASSLSGTRETQYF. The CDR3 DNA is TGTGCCAGCAGCCTTAGCGGGACACGAGAGACCCAGTACTTC.

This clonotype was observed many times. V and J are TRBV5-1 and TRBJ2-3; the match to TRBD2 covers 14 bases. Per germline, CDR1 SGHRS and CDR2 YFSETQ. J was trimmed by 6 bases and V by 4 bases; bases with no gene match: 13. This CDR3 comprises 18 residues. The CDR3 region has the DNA TGCGCCAGCAGCGTCTCCGGGACTAGCGGGGGACTCACGGATACGCAGTATTTT. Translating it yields CASSVSGTSGGLTDTQYF. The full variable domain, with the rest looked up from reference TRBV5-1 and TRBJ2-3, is KAGVTQTPRYLIKTRGQQVTLSCSPISGHRSVSWYQQTPGQGLQFLFEYFSETQRNKGNFPGRFSGRQFSNSRSEMNVSTLELGDSALYLCASSVSGTSGGLTDTQYFGPGTRLTVL.

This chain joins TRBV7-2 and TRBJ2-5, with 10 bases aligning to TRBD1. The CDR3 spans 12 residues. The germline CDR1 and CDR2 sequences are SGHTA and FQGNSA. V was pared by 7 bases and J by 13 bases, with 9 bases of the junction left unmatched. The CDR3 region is CASTRDRGLRYF. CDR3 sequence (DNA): TGTGCCAGCACCCGGGACAGGGGTTTGCGGTACTTC.

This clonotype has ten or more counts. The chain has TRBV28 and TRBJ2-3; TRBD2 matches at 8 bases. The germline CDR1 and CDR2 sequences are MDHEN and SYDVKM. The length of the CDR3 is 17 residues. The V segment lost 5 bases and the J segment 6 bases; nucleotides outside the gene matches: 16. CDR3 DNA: TGTGCCAGCAGTCCCACGGGGGGGGGTCCCGCAACTGATACGCAGTATTTT. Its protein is CASSPTGGGPATDTQYF.

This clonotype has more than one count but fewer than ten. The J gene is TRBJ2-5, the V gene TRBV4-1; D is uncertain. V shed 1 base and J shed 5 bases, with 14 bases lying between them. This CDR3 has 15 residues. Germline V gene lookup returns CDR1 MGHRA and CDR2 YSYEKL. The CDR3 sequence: CASSQAARREETQYF. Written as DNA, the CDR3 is TGCGCCAGCAGCCAAGCGGCTAGGCGCGAGGAGACCCAGTACTTC.

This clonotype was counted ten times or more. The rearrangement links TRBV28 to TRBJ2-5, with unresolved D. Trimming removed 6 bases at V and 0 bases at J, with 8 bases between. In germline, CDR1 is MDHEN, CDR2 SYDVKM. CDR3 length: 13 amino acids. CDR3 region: CASRDRNQETQYF. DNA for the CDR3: TGTGCCAGCAGGGACCGGAACCAAGAGACCCAGTACTTC.

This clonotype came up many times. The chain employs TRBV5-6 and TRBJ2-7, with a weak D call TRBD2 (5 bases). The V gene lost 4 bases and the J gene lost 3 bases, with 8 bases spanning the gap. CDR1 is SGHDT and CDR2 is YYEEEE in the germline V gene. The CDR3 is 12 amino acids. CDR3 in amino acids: CASSVTSYEQYF. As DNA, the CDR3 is TGTGCCAGCAGCGTTACTAGCTACGAGCAGTACTTC.

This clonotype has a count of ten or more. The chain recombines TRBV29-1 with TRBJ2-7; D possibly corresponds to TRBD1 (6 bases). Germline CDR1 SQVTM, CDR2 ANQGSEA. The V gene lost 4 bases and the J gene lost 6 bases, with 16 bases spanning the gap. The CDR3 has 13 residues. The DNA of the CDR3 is TGCAGCGTTGCTCCTGACAGGAAGGGCGAGCAGTACTTC. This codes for CSVAPDRKGEQYF.

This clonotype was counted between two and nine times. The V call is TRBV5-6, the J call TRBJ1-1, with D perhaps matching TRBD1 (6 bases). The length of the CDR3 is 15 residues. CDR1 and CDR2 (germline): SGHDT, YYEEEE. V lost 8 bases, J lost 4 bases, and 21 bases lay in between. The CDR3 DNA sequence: TGTGCCAGGAGCCCGGGGGGGGGCTATGCCACTGAAGCTTTCTTT. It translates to CARSPGGGYATEAFF.

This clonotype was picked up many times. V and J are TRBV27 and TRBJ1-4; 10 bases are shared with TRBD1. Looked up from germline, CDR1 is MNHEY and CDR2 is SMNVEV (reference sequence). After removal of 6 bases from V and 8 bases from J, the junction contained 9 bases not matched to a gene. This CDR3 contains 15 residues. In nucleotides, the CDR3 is TGTGCCAGCAGCTTGACAGGGGGCCGCGGGGAAAAACTGTTTTTT. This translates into CASSLTGGRGEKLFF.

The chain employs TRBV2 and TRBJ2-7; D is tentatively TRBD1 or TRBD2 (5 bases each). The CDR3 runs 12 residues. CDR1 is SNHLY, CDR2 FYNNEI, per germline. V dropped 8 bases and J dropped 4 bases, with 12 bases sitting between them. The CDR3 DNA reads TGTGCCAGCGGAGGACATCCTTACGAGCAGTACTTC. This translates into CASGGHPYEQYF.

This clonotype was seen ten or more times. The CDR3 sequence: CASSLPGRVDKNIQYF. CDR3 bases: TGTGCCAGCAGTTTACCGGGTCGAGTCGACAAAAACATTCAGTACTTC. The genes are TRBV28 and TRBJ2-4; D uncertain. Trimming left V 2 bases short and J 3 bases short, with 14 bases between. The CDR3 consists of 16 residues. Germline loops: CDR1 MDHEN, CDR2 SYDVKM.

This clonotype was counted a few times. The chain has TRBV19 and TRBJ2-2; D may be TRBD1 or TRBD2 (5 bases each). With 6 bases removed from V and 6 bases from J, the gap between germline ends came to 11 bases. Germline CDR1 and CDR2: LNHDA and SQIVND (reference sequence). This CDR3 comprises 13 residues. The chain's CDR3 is CASSARGAGELFF. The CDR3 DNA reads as TGTGCCAGTAGCGCCCGGGGCGCCGGGGAGCTGTTTTTT.